Detailed here is one T cell receptor beta chain. The antigen remains undetermined. 60 Vbeta and 13 Jbeta primers were used in PCR. Clones were read by immunoSEQ multiplex PCR, and TCRdb kept only the in-frame ones, dropping some. The table records roughly 130,000 clones, about four fifths of them present only once. This specimen belongs to a study of cytomegalovirus exposure and HLA in healthy donors. Findings of the study overall: For most TCR beta V segments, an earlier analysis put the productive rate at about 90% or about 30% of the time. The authors listed around 150 TCR beta chains as cytomegalovirus-associated.

This donor lacks a recorded CMV serostatus. Sequencing used PBMCs. The TCR originated in a human donor in good health.

This chain's CDR3 is CASRKGQGGWNTEAFF. CDR3 bases: TGTGCCAGCCGCAAGGGACAGGGCGGTTGGAACACTGAAGCTTTCTTT. The rearrangement joins TRBV19 to TRBJ1-1; the match to TRBD1 covers 9 bases. CDR1 is LNHDA, CDR2 SQIVND, per germline (reference sequence). J gave up 1 base and V 9 bases, and 12 bases lay outside the gene matches. The CDR3 spans 16 residues.